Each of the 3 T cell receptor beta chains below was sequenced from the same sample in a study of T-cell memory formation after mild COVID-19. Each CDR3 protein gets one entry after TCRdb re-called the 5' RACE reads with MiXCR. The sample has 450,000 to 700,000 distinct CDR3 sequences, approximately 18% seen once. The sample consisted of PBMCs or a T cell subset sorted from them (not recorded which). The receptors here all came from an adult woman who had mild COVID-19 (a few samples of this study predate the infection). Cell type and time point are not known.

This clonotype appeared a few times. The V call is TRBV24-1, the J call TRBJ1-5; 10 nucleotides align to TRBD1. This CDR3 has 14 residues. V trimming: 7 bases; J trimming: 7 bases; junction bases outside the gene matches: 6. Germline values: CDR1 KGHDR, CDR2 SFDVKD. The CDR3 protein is CATRGTGESQPQHF. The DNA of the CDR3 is TGTGCCACCAGAGGGACAGGGGAATCACAGCCCCAGCATTTT.

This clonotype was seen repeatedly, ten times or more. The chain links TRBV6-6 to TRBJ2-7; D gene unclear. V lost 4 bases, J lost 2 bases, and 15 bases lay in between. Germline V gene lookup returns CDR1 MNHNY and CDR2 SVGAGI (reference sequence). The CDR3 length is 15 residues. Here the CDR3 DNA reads TGTGCCAGCAGTTCTACTCAGACTCGCCCCTACGAGCAGTACTTC. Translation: CASSSTQTRPYEQYF.

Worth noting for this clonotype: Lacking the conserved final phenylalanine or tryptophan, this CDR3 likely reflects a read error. For the CDR3, the DNA is TGTGCCAGTAGTCCAAGACTAGCGGGGGAAGAGACCCAGTACTTA. This codes for CASSPRLAGEETQYL. The J gene is TRBJ2-5, the V gene TRBV19; the match to TRBD2 covers 12 bases. Germline-derived CDR1 and CDR2 are LNHDA and SQIVND (reference sequence). CDR3 size: 15 residues. J lost 3 bases, V lost 5 bases, and 4 bases had no gene match.